This is a list of T cell receptor beta chains from one sample in a study of T cells in Graves' hyperthyroidism and ophthalmopathy. One entry per CDR3 protein results from TCRdb running MiXCR on the multiplex PCR reads. In the table there are a few hundred thousand distinct CDR3 sequences, approximately 16% of which are singletons. Material for sequencing was blood. The receptor source for this set is a middle-aged woman with Graves' ophthalmopathy. CDR3s include the opening cysteine and the closing phenylalanine or tryptophan. The order of the fields is clone size, V gene, D gene, J gene, CDR3 protein, CDR3 DNA. D genes are given only for firm matches. Clone size is shown for a subset of rows, as once, few, many or a class of expanded clone.

few	TRBV3-1	NA	TRBJ2-5	CASSRTQGIETQYF	TGTGCCAGCAGCCGAACACAGGGAATTGAGACCCAGTACTTC
many	TRBV2	NA	TRBJ2-1	CASNAGSNEQFF	TGTGCCAGCAATGCGGGGAGCAATGAGCAGTTCTTC
NA	TRBV15	NA	TRBJ2-3	CATSRGPPGTQAANTQYF	TGTGCCACCAGCAGAGGCCCGCCCGGGACTCAAGCGGCAAATACGCAGTATTTT
many	TRBV27	TRBD1	TRBJ2-7	CASSTFPGQGHEQYF	TGTGCCAGCAGTACCTTCCCGGGACAGGGTCACGAGCAGTACTTC
many	TRBV5-1	TRBD1	TRBJ1-3	CASSRGQISGNTIYF	TGCGCCAGCAGCAGGGGACAGATCTCTGGAAACACCATATATTTT
many	TRBV3-1	NA	TRBJ2-1	CASSHRVYNEQFF	TGTGCCAGCAGCCACCGGGTCTACAATGAGCAGTTCTTC
many	TRBV6-1	TRBD2	TRBJ2-1	CASRAGLYNEQFF	TGTGCCAGCAGAGCGGGACTTTACAATGAGCAGTTCTTC
few	TRBV18	NA	TRBJ1-6	CASSQQGNSNSPLHF	TGTGCCAGCTCACAGCAGGGGAACTCAAATTCACCCCTCCACTTT
few	TRBV20-1	TRBD1	TRBJ1-5	CSAGPPTGGSNQPQHF	TGCAGTGCTGGACCTCCGACAGGGGGGAGCAATCAGCCCCAGCATTTT
few	TRBV20-1	TRBD1	TRBJ1-1	CSARRQGALNTEAFF	TGCAGTGCTAGACGACAGGGGGCCCTGAACACTGAAGCTTTCTTT
many	TRBV3-1	NA	TRBJ2-7	CASSQDSGIEQYF	TGTGCCAGCAGCCAAGATAGTGGGATCGAGCAGTACTTC
few	TRBV20-1	TRBD2	TRBJ2-1	CSALAGTNNEQFF	TGCAGTGCGCTAGCGGGAACCAACAATGAGCAGTTCTTC
many	TRBV6-1	NA	TRBJ1-3	CASSFNSGNTIYF	TGTGCCAGCAGTTTCAACTCTGGAAACACCATATATTTT
few	TRBV29-1	TRBD1	TRBJ2-1	CSVERGRTGTYNEQFF	TGCAGCGTTGAACGGGGGAGGACAGGGACCTACAATGAGCAGTTCTTC
NA	TRBV7-3	NA	TRBJ2-2	CASSSPGLMAGELFF	TGTGCCAGCAGCTCACCGGGGCTAATGGCCGGGGAGCTGTTTTTT
once	TRBV3-1	NA	TRBJ2-2	CASSQPASRNTGELFF	TGTGCCAGCAGCCAACCGGCTAGCAGGAACACCGGGGAGCTGTTTTTT
many	TRBV12-3/TRBV12-4	TRBD1	TRBJ1-2	CASTPHNFRGDYGYTF	TGTGCCAGCACGCCCCATAACTTCAGGGGGGACTATGGCTACACCTTC
many	TRBV7-8	NA	TRBJ1-1	CASSPDRRNTEAFF	TGTGCCAGCAGTCCAGACAGGAGGAACACTGAAGCTTTCTTT
many	TRBV12-3/TRBV12-4	TRBD2	TRBJ2-1	CASSGLAGGSYNEQFF	TGTGCCAGCAGTGGACTAGCGGGGGGCTCCTACAATGAGCAGTTCTTC
few	TRBV14	TRBD1	TRBJ1-6	CASSRPGQGYGSPLHF	TGTGCCAGCAGCCGACCTGGACAGGGGTATGGTTCACCCCTCCACTTT
NA	TRBV20-1	NA	TRBJ1-3	CSASGANSGNTIYF	TGCAGCGCTTCAGGAGCTAACTCTGGAAACACCATATATTTT
many	TRBV5-1	NA	TRBJ1-1	CASSLRGSHTEAFF	TGTGCCAGCAGCTTACGGGGCTCGCACACTGAAGCTTTCTTT
NA	TRBV6-2/TRBV6-3	NA	TRBJ2-2	CATQPGAGELFF	TGTGCCACCCAACCAGGAGCCGGGGAGCTGTTTTTT
NA	TRBV12-3/TRBV12-4	TRBD2	TRBJ2-2	CASRLAGRESGGELFF	TGTGCCAGCAGGTTGGCTGGGCGGGAGTCAGGCGGGGAGCTGTTTTTT
many	TRBV12-3/TRBV12-4	NA	TRBJ1-3	CASSLDRAPGNTIYF	TGTGCCAGCAGTTTAGACAGGGCTCCTGGAAACACCATATATTTT